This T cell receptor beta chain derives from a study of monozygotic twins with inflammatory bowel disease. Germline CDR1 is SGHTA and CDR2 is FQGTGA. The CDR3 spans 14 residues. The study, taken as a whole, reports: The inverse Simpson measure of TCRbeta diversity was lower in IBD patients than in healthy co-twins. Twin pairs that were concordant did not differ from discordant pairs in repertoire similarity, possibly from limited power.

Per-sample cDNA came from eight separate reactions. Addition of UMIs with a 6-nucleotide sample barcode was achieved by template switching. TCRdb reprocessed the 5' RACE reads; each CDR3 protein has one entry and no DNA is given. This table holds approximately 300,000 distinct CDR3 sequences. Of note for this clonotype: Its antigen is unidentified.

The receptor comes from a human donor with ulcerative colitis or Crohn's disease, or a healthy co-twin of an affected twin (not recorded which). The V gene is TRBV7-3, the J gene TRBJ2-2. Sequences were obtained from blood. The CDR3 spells CASSLKPMTGELFF.